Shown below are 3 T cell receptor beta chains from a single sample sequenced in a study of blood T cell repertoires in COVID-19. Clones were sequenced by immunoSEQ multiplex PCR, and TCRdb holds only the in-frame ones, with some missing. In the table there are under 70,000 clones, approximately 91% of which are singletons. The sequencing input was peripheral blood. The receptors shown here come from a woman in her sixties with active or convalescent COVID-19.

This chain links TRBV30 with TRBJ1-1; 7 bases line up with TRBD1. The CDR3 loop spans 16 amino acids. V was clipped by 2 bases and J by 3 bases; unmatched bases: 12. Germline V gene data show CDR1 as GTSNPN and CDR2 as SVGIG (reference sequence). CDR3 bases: TGTGCCTGGAGTCGCGACAGATTAGACAGGGACACTGAAGCTTTCTTT. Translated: CAWSRDRLDRDTEAFF.

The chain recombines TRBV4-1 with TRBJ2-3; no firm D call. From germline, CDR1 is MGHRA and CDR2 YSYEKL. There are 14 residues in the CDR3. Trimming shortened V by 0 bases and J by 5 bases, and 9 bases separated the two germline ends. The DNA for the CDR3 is TGCGCCAGCAGCCAAGAGGGCAGGCAAGATACGCAGTATTTT. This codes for CASSQEGRQDTQYF.

The CDR3 is CASSEATLRNTGELFF. In nucleotides, the CDR3 is TGTGCCAGCAGTGAAGCTACCTTGCGGAACACCGGGGAGCTGTTTTTT. This chain links TRBV6-1 with TRBJ2-2; D not certain. This CDR3 is built from 16 residues. Germline assignment: CDR1 MNHNS and CDR2 SASEGT. Deletions cut 0 bases from V and 1 base from J, with 9 bases between.